This TCR beta chain was captured by sequencing in a study of cytomegalovirus exposure and HLA in healthy donors. Across the study: The 120 or so validation repertoires used a platform that matched the one used for the approximately 620 first-cohort repertoires, as a later analysis reported. Regarding the study as a whole: Accounts indicate the classifier identified cytomegalovirus status with strong specificity and sensitivity. Most observed TCR sequences were rare, whereas some public TCRs were detected in many donors. The study recorded about 150 TCR beta chains that were cytomegalovirus-associated.

About this clone itself: Its target is unknown.

This CDR3 is built from 15 residues. Repertoires were generated with immunoSEQ multiplex PCR, while TCRdb's copy carries only in-frame clones and drops some. The sample includes 280,000 or so clones, 85% to 90% of them seen just once. The sequenced material came from PBMCs. This sequence originates from a woman aged 18-29 years in good health and CMV-seronegative. V is TRBV21-1 and J is TRBJ2-1; the D call in the table, TRBD1, was not verified against the DNA. TRBV21-1 is designated a pseudogene. Here the CDR3 DNA reads TGTGCCAGCAGCAAGGCGGAGGGGGCTGACAATGAGCAGTTCTTC. Translating it yields CASSKAEGADNEQFF.